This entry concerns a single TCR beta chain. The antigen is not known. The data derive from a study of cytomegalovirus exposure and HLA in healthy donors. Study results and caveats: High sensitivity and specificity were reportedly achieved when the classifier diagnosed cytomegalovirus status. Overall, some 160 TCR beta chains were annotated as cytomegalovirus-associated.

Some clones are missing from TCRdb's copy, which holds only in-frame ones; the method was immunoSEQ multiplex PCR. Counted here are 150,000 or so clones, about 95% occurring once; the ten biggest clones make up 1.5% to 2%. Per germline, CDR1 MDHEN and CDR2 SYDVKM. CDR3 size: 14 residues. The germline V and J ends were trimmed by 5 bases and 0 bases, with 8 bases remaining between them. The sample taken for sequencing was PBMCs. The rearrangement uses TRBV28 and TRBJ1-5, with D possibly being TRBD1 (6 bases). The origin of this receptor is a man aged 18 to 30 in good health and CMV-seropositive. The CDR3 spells CASSRTDSNQPQHF. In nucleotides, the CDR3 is TGTGCCAGCAGTCGGACAGATAGCAATCAGCCCCAGCATTTT.